This entry concerns a single T cell receptor (beta chain). Its antigen is currently unknown. The data were obtained in a study of graft-versus-host responses after intestinal transplantation. Overall study: Multivisceral, liver-intestinal, or isolated intestinal grafts went to recipients. Tacrolimus plus steroids were given to all recipients for about 3 years, preceded by anti-thymocyte globulin induction.

There are 13 residues in the CDR3. CDR1 is SNHLY and CDR2 is FYNNEI in the germline V gene. Trimming removed 4 bases at V and 5 bases at J, with 9 bases between. Libraries were prepared by immunoSEQ multiplex PCR; TCRdb keeps only in-frame clonotypes and omits some of them. The table includes about 100,000 clones, about 90% detected once. The sample was unstimulated CD4+ T cells sorted from spleen or lymph node cells, taken before transplant. The rearrangement joins TRBV2 to TRBJ1-5, with D hard to call. This TCR was sampled from a human donor who was the organ donor for an intestinal transplant. CDR3 in DNA: TGTGCCAGCAGTGCTGGAGGTGATCAGCCCCAGCATTTT. It is translated as CASSAGGDQPQHF.